A few counts support the clone carrying this TCR beta chain. This sample was included in a study of blood T cells in healthy people across ages. Each individual donor underwent a draw of 8.5 to 10 milliliters of peripheral blood. Every sample gave at least 5 micrograms of total RNA when it was extracted. It was with a sample-barcoded 5' primer and a J-beta primer mix that a second PCR of roughly 6 to 11 cycles was run. Each CDR3 protein is one row after TCRdb ran MiXCR on the 5' RACE reads. This table holds approximately 1,000,000 distinct CDR3 sequences, more than 40% found once. The V gene lost 4 bases and the J gene lost 4 bases, with 12 bases spanning the gap. Looked up from germline, CDR1 is SGHVS and CDR2 is FNYEAQ. The CDR3 consists of 14 residues.

The sample was blood. The receptor was derived from a woman aged 55-75 years in good health. The rearrangement uses TRBV7-6 and TRBJ2-3; D perhaps matches TRBD1 (6 bases). The CDR3 sequence is CASSSSGVADTQYF. The CDR3, as DNA: TGTGCCAGCAGCTCTTCAGGGGTGGCAGATACGCAGTATTTT. Full variable domain (outside the CDR3, taken from reference TRBV7-6 and TRBJ2-3): GAGVSQSPRYKVTKRGQDVALRCDPISGHVSLYWYRQALGQGPEFLTYFNYEAQQDKSGLPNDRFSAERPEGSISTLTIQRTEQRDSAMYRCASSSSGVADTQYFGPGTRLTVL.